This record looks at one TCR beta chain sequence and its context. The antigen remains unidentified. The data derive from a study of cytomegalovirus exposure and HLA in healthy donors. Study results and limitations: Many donors shared some public TCRs, even though most TCR sequences were rare. As was reported, the classifier diagnosed cytomegalovirus status with high specificity and sensitivity.

Between the trimmed V and J ends, which lost 2 bases and 8 bases, there was a span of 12 bases. The CDR3 spans 13 residues. Germline values: CDR1 SGHTA, CDR2 FQGTGA. Primers included in the PCR were 60 Vbeta and 13 Jbeta primers. Clones were sequenced by immunoSEQ multiplex PCR, and TCRdb holds only the in-frame ones, with some missing. The repertoire has over 110,000 clones, about 76% of them found once; the top ten carry approximately 2.8%. This clonotype was sampled from a female donor in good health and CMV-seronegative. The chain uses TRBV7-3 and TRBJ1-1; a weak D match, TRBD1 (6 bases). The sequenced material came from PBMCs. This CDR3 is CASSLGGGAEAFF. For the CDR3, the DNA is TGTGCCAGCAGCTTAGGAGGGGGGGCGGAAGCTTTCTTT.